The rows below give T cell receptor beta chains drawn from one sample of a study of identical twins. TCRdb ran MiXCR on the 5' RACE reads and lists one entry per CDR3 protein. The sample gives about 530,000 distinct CDR3 sequences, approximately 20% of which show up once; more than 0.4% is in the top ten. These same records also appear under a second study, on yellow fever vaccine responses in identical twins.

Sample: CD4+ T cells sorted from blood. The receptors were gathered from a woman aged 18-35 years in good health. Both conserved end residues are part of each CDR3. A D gene is named only where the DNA matches it firmly. The size field is filled for only some rows; it gives once, few, many or a size class.

j_call cdr3_length d_call v_call clone_size cdr3_nt cdr3_aa
TRBJ2-1 15 TRBD2 TRBV3-1 . TGTGCCAGCAGCCCCCGGGTAGCGGGAAACAATGAGCAGTTCTTC CASSPRVAGNNEQFF
TRBJ2-1 14 . TRBV11-3 few TGTGCCAGCAGCCCCGAGGTCAACTACAATGAGCAGTTCTTC CASSPEVNYNEQFF
TRBJ2-6 14 . TRBV28 once TGTGCCAGCAGTTTAGGTTCACTAGTCGACGTCCTGACTTTC CASSLGSLVDVLTF
TRBJ2-3 13 . TRBV20-1 . TGCAGTTCCAACTCGGGGAGCACAGATACGCAGTATTTT CSSNSGSTDTQYF
TRBJ2-2 21 . TRBV11-2 few TGTGCCAGCAGCTTACAGGGGAGGACGAAAGAAACCCACGCGAACACCGGGGAGCTGTTTTTT CASSLQGRTKETHANTGELFF
TRBJ2-2 14 . TRBV5-1 few TGCGCCAGCAGCTGGGGACCGAACACCGGGGAGCTGTTTTTT CASSWGPNTGELFF
TRBJ2-1 15 . TRBV27 . TGTGCCAGCAGTTTATGGTCCAGCTCCTACAATGAGCAGTTCTTC CASSLWSSSYNEQFF
TRBJ2-1 15 . TRBV7-9 few TGTGCCAGCAGCTTAGGAGGGACCGATAACAATGAGCAGTTCTTC CASSLGGTDNNEQFF
TRBJ2-3 15 . TRBV7-2 few TGTGCCAGCAGCTTAGAACGTGTTGTTCCAGATACGCAGTATTTT CASSLERVVPDTQYF
TRBJ2-2 14 . TRBV5-1 . TGCGCCAGCAGCGTGGACTATAACACCGGGGAGCTGTTTTTT CASSVDYNTGELFF
TRBJ2-5 14 . TRBV5-1 many TGTGCCAGCAGTCTCACAGGGCCTCAAGAGACCCAGTACTTC CASSLTGPQETQYF
TRBJ2-1 13 . TRBV7-9 many TGTGCCAGCAGCCCCTATAGGGGGAATGAGCAGTTCTTC CASSPYRGNEQFF
TRBJ2-5 15 TRBD2 TRBV7-9 . TGTGCCAGCACCCGCCTCGGGACTAGCGTGGAGACCCAGTACTTC CASTRLGTSVETQYF
TRBJ2-1 13 TRBD2 TRBV20-1 few TGCAGTGCTAGAAGCGGGGGGTTGCGTGAGCAGTTCTTC CSARSGGLREQFF
TRBJ2-1 14 TRBD1 TRBV6-5 . TGTGCCAGCAGTTCCGGGACAGGTCGGGTTGAGCAGTTCTTC CASSSGTGRVEQFF
TRBJ2-1 15 . TRBV24-1 few TGTGCCACCAGTGTTGCAGGGGCAGACTACAATGAGCAGTTCTTC CATSVAGADYNEQFF
TRBJ2-2 16 . TRBV10-3 few TGTGCCATCAGTGAGCCGAATAACCAGGTAGCCGGGGAGCTGTTTTTT CAISEPNNQVAGELFF
TRBJ2-7 14 . TRBV5-1 . TGCGCCAGCAGGGTGGACGGGGACTCCTACGAGCAGTACTTC CASRVDGDSYEQYF
TRBJ2-1 15 . TRBV20-1 few TGCAGTGCTAGGACAGGACTATACCTTTACAATGAGCAGTTCTTC CSARTGLYLYNEQFF
TRBJ1-5 15 TRBD1 TRBV20-1 few TGCAGTGCTAATACAGGGGAGTATAGCAATCAGCCCCAGCATTTT CSANTGEYSNQPQHF
TRBJ2-5 13 . TRBV5-1 once TGCGCCAGCAGCTTCGGGGGACCGGAGACCCAGTACTTC CASSFGGPETQYF
TRBJ2-3 16 TRBD2 TRBV24-1 few TGTGCCACCAGTGACCCTAGCGGGAGGGCCTCAGATACGCAGTATTTT CATSDPSGRASDTQYF
TRBJ2-2 18 TRBD2 TRBV6-5 few TGTGCCAGCAGTTACTCGGGACTAGCGGGAGGTCGGACCGGGGAGCTGTTTTTT CASSYSGLAGGRTGELFF
TRBJ1-1 14 . TRBV29-1 few TGCAGCGTTGAATCTCGACTGGCTCGATTTGAAGCTTTCTTT CSVESRLARFEAFF
TRBJ2-2 15 . TRBV4-1 few TGCGCCAGCAGCCCAAGCGGCCCCCTAGGGGGGGAGCTGTTTTTT CASSPSGPLGGELFF
TRBJ2-1 19 TRBD2 TRBV5-1 few TGCGCCAGCAGCCGTGACGGACTAGCGGGAGGGGGGTCCTACAATGAGCAGTTCTTC CASSRDGLAGGGSYNEQFF
TRBJ1-1 15 . TRBV5-1 many TGCGCCAGCAGCTGGGGGGACAACAAGAACACTGAAGCTTTCTTT CASSWGDNKNTEAFF
TRBJ2-3 13 TRBD1 TRBV29-1 . TGCAGCGCCCGGACAGGAAACACAGATACGCAGTATTTT CSARTGNTDTQYF
TRBJ1-4 14 . TRBV12-3/TRBV12-4 few TGTGCCAGCACCGCTTTTGGCCGATTTGGAAAACTGTTTTTT CASTAFGRFGKLFF
TRBJ2-5 15 TRBD2 TRBV24-1 few TGTGCCACCAGTGAGGCTAGCGGGGGAGAAGAGACCCAGTACTTC CATSEASGGEETQYF
TRBJ2-2 15 . TRBV5-1 few TGCGCCAGCAGCTCGACAGGGAGGACGGCCGGGGAGCTGTTTTTT CASSSTGRTAGELFF
TRBJ2-7 11 . TRBV29-1 few TGCAGCGTTGCGCCAGACTACGAGCAGTACTTC CSVAPDYEQYF
TRBJ2-3 15 TRBD2 TRBV7-2 few TGTGCCAGCAGCCATAGCGGGGGTTCATCAGATACGCAGTATTTT CASSHSGGSSDTQYF
TRBJ1-3 16 TRBD1 TRBV12-3/TRBV12-4 . TGTGCCAGCAGTTTGCAGACAGGGGGCACAGGAAACACCATATATTTT CASSLQTGGTGNTIYF
TRBJ2-7 15 . TRBV10-3 few TGTGCCATCAGCGGCGGGGTCGCCGGCTCCTACGAGCAGTACTTC CAISGGVAGSYEQYF
TRBJ2-3 14 . TRBV20-1 . TGCAGTGCTAGGGCGGGGGCCTACACAGATACGCAGTATTTT CSARAGAYTDTQYF
TRBJ2-3 12 . TRBV3-1 many TGCGCCAGCAGCCAGACCACAGATACGCAGTATTTT CASSQTTDTQYF
TRBJ1-2 16 . TRBV11-2 . TGTGCCAGCAGCCCCTCTATCCGAGACAACGACTATGGCTACACCTTC CASSPSIRDNDYGYTF
TRBJ2-1 15 . TRBV24-1 . TGTGCCACCGGCTCCTGCGGCCACCATCAGATAAGGCAGTTCTTC CATGSCGHHQIRQFF
TRBJ2-1 15 . TRBV13 . TGTGCCAGCAGCTTAGGCCACGGGGCTGGAAATGAGCAGTTCTTC CASSLGHGAGNEQFF
TRBJ2-3 16 TRBD1 TRBV15 few TGTGCCACCAGCACAAGGACAGGGGGAAGCACAGATACGCAGTATTTT CATSTRTGGSTDTQYF
TRBJ1-4 12 . TRBV28 few TGTGCCAGCAGTTTAATGAATGAAAAACTGTTTTTT CASSLMNEKLFF
TRBJ2-1 12 . TRBV7-2 . TGTGCCAGCAGCTTAACCCGCGTTGAGCAGTTCTTC CASSLTRVEQFF
TRBJ2-5 17 TRBD2 TRBV12-3/TRBV12-4 . TGTGCCAGCAGTTGGACTAGCGGGAGTAGGAAGGAAGAGACCCAGTACTTC CASSWTSGSRKEETQYF
TRBJ2-5 16 . TRBV28 . TGTGCCAGCAGTTCCATAGGGGTGGGGGCTGGGGAGACCCAGTACTTC CASSSIGVGAGETQYF
TRBJ1-5 11 . TRBV2 . TGTGCCAGCAGTACCGGGGAGCCCCAGCATTTT CASSTGEPQHF
TRBJ2-6 18 . TRBV5-1 few TGCGCCAGCAGCTTGAACGGTGATCTTCGGTCTGGGGCCAACGTCCTGACTTTC CASSLNGDLRSGANVLTF
TRBJ2-2 14 TRBD1 TRBV20-1 . TGCAGTGCTAGCGACAGGGATTTCCCCGGGGAGCTGTTTTTT CSASDRDFPGELFF